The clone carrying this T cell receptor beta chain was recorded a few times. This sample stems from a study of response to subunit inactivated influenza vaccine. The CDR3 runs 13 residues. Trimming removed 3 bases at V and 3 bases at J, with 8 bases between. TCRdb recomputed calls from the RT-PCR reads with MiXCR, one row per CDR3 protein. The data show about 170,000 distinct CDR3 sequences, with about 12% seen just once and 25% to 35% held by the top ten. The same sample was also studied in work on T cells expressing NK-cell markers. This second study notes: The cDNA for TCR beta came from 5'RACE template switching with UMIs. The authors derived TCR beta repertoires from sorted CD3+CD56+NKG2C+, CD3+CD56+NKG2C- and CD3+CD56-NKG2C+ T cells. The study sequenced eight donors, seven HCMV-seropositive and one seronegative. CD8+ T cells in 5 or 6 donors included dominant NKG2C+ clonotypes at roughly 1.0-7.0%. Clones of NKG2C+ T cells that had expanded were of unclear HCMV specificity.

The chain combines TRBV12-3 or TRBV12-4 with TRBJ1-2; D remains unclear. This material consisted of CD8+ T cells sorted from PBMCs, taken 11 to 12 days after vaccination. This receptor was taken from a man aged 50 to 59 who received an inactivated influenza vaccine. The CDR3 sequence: CASSFRQDYGYTF. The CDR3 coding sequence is TGTGCCAGCAGTTTTAGGCAGGACTATGGCTACACCTTC.